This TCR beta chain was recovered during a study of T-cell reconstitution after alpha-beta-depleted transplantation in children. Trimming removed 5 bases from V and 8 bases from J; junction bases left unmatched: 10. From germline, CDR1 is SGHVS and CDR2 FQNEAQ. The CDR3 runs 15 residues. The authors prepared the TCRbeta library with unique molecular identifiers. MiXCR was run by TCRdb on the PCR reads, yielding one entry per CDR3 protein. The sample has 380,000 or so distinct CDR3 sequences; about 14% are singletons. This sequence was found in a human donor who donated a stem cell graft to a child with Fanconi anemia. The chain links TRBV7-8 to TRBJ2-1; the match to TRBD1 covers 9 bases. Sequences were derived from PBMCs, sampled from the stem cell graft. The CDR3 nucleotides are TGTGCCAGCAGCAATCGGGACAGGGTTAACCATGAGCAGTTCTTC. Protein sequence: CASSNRDRVNHEQFF.